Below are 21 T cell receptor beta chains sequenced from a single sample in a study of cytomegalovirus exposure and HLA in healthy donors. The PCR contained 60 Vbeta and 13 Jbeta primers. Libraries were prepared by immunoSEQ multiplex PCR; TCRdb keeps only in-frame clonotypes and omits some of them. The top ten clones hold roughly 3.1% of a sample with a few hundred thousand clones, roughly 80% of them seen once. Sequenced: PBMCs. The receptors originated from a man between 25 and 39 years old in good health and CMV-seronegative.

The CDR3 loop reads CASSLGRETEAFF. In DNA form, the CDR3 reads TGTGCCAGCAGCTTAGGGAGGGAAACTGAAGCTTTCTTT. The V and J genes are TRBV7-2 and TRBJ1-1; D is ambiguous. Trimming removed 1 base from V and 5 bases from J, with 8 bases in between. The CDR3 is made up of 13 amino acids. CDR1 is SGHTA and CDR2 is FQGNSA in the germline V gene.

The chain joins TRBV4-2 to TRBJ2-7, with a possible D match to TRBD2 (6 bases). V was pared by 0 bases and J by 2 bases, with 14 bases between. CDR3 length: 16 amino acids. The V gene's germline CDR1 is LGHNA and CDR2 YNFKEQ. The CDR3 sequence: CASSQDSGLPAYEQYF. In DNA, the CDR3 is TGTGCCAGCAGCCAAGACTCTGGACTACCAGCCTACGAGCAGTACTTC.

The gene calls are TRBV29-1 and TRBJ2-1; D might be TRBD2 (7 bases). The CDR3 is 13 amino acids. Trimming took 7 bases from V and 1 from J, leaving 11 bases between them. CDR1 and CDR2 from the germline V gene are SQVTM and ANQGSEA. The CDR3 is CSAGGASYNEQFF. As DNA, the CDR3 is TGCAGCGCTGGGGGGGCTTCCTACAATGAGCAGTTCTTC.

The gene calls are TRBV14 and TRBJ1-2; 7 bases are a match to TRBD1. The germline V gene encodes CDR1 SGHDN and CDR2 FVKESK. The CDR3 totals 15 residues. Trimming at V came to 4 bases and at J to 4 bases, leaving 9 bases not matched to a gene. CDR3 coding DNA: TGTGCCAGCAGCCCAACCCCAGACAGGGTCTATGGCTACACCTTC. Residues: CASSPTPDRVYGYTF.

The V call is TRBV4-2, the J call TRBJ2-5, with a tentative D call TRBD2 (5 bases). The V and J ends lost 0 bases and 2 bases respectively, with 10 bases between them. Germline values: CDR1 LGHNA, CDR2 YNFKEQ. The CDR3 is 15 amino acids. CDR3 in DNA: TGTGCCAGCAGCCAAGATGAGGGTCGACAAGAGACCCAGTACTTC. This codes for CASSQDEGRQETQYF.

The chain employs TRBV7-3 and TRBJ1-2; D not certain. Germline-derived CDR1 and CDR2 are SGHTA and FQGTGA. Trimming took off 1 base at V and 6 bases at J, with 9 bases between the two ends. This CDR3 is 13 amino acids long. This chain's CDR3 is CASSLRPRDGYTF. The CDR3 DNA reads TGTGCCAGCAGCTTAAGGCCTCGGGATGGCTACACCTTC.

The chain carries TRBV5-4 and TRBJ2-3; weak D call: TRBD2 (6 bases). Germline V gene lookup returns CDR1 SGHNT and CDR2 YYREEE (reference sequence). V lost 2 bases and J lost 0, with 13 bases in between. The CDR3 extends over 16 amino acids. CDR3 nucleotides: TGTGCCAGCAGCTTCGGGACGGGGGTGAGCACAGATACGCAGTATTTT. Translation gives CASSFGTGVSTDTQYF.

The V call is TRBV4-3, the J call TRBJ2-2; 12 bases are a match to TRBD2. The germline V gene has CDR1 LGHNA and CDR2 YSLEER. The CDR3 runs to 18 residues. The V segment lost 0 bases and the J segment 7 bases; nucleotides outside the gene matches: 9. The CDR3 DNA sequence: TGCGCCAGCAGCCAAGAAGCCGCTAGCGGGGGGGCAATCGGGGAGCTGTTTTTT. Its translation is CASSQEAASGGAIGELFF.

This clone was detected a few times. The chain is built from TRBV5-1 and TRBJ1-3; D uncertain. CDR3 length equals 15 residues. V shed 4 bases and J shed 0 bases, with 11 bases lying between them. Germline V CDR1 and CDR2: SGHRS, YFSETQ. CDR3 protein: CASSPTGNSGNTIYF. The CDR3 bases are TGCGCCAGCAGCCCGACGGGGAACTCTGGAAACACCATATATTTT.

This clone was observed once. The CDR3 loop reads CASSTGLVTDTQYF. In DNA, the CDR3 is TGTGCCAGCAGTACTGGACTAGTCACAGATACGCAGTATTTT. The chain couples TRBV2 to TRBJ2-3; TRBD2 matches at 7 bases. Germline V gene sequence: CDR1 SNHLY, CDR2 FYNNEI. V trimming: 5 bases; J trimming: 2 bases; junction bases outside the gene matches: 4. The CDR3 extends over 14 amino acids.

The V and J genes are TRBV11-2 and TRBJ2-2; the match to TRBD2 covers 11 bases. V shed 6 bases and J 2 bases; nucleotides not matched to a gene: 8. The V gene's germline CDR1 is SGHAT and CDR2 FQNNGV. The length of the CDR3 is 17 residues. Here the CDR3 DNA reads TGTGCCAGCAGGCCGACTAGCGGGGCGCCCAACACCGGGGAGCTGTTTTTT. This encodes CASRPTSGAPNTGELFF.

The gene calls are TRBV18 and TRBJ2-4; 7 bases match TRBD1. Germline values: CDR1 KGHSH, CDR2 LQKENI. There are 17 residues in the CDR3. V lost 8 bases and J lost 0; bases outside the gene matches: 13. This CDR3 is CASLMTGNPIAKNIQYF. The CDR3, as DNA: TGTGCCAGCCTAATGACAGGGAACCCTATAGCCAAAAACATTCAGTACTTC.

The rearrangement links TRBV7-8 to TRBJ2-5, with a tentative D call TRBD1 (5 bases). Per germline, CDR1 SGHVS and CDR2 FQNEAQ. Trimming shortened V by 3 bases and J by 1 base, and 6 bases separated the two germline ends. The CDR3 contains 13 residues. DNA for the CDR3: TGTGCCAGCAGCTTCAGGGTCCAAGAGACCCAGTACTTC. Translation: CASSFRVQETQYF.

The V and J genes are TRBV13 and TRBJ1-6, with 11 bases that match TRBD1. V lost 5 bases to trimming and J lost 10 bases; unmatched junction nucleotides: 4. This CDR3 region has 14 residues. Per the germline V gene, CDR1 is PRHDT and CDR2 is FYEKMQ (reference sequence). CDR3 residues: CASSPGTGGSPLHF. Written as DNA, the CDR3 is TGTGCCAGCAGCCCCGGGACAGGGGGGTCACCCCTCCACTTT.

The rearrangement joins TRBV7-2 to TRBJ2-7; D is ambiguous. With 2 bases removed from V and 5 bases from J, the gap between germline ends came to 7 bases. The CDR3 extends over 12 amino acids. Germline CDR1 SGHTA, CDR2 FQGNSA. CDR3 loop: CASSLNFDEQYF. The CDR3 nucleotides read TGTGCCAGCAGCTTAAACTTTGACGAGCAGTACTTC. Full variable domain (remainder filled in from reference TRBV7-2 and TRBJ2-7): GAGVSQSPSNKVTEKGKDVELRCDPISGHTALYWYRQSLGQGLEFLIYFQGNSAPDKSGLPSDRFSAERTGGSVSTLTIQRTQQEDSAVYLCASSLNFDEQYFGPGTRLTVT.

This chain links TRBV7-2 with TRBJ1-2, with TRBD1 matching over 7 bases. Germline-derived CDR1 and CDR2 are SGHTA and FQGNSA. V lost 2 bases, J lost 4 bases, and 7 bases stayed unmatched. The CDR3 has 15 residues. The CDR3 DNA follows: TGTGCCAGCAGCTTATCTGGCACAGGGGCCTATGGCTACACCTTC. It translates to CASSLSGTGAYGYTF.

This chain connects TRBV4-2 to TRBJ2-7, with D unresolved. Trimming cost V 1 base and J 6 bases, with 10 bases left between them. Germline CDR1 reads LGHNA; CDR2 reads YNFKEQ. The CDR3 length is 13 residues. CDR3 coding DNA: TGTGCCAGCAGCCAAGGGATCAGAGGCGAGCAGTACTTC. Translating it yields CASSQGIRGEQYF.

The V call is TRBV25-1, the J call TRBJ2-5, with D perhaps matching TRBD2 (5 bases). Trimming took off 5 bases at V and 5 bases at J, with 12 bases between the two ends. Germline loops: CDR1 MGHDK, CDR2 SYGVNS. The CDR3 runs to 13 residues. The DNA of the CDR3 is TGTGCCAGCAGTCCTGGCCCGGGGGAGACCCAGTACTTC. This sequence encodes CASSPGPGETQYF.

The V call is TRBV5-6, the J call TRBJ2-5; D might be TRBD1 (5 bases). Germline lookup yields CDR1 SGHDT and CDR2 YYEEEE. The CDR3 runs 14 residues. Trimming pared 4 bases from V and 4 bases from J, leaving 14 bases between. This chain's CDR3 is CASSRTPNGETQYF. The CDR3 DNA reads TGTGCCAGCAGCCGGACACCTAATGGAGAGACCCAGTACTTC.

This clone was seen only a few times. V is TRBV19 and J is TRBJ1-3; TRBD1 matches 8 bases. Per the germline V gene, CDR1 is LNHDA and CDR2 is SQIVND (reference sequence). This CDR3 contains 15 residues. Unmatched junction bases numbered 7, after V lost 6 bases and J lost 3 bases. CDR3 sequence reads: CASRDRERFGNTIYF. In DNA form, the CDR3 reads TGTGCCAGTAGGGACAGGGAGCGGTTTGGAAACACCATATATTTT.

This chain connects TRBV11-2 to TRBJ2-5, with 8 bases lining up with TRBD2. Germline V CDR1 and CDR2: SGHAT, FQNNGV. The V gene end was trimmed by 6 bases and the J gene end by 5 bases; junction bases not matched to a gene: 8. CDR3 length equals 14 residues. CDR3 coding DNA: TGTGCCAGCAGATTTCCGGGGGGGCCGGAGACCCAGTACTTC. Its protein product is CASRFPGGPETQYF. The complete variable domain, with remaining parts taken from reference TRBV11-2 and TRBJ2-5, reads EAGVAQSPRYKIIEKRQSVAFWCNPISGHATLYWYQQILGQGPKLLIQFQNNGVVDDSQLPKDRFSAERLKGVDSTLKIQPAKLEDSAVYLCASRFPGGPETQYFGPGTRLLVL.